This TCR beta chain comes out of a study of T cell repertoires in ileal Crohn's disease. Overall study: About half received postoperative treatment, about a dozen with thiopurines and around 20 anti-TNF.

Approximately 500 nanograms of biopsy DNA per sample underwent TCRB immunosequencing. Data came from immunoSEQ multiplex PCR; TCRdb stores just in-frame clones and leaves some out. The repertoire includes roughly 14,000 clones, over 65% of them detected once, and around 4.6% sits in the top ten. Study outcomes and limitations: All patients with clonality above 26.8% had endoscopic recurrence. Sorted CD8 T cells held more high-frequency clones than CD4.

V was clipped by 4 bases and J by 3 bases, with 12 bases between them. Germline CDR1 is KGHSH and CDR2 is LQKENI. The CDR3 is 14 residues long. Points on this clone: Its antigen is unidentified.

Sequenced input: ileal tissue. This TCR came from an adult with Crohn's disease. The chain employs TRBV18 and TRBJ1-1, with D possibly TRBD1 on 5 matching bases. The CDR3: CASSLESGDTEAFF. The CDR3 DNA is TGTGCCAGCTCACTCGAGTCGGGGGACACTGAAGCTTTCTTT.